The next 9 T cell receptor beta chains were all read from a single sample in a study of blood T cell repertoires in COVID-19. The data were produced by immunoSEQ multiplex PCR, yet TCRdb's version contains in-frame clones alone and is incomplete. The data show roughly 330,000 clones, 70% to 90% seen once. Sample: PBMCs or T cells enriched from blood (not recorded which). The source is a woman in her twenties or thirties who had recovered from COVID-19.

The chain combines TRBV11-2 with TRBJ1-1, with D tentatively TRBD1 (6 bases). The CDR3 spans 13 residues. Germline-derived CDR1 and CDR2 are SGHAT and FQNNGV. The V end lost 2 bases, the J end lost 6 bases, and 10 bases lay between the germline ends. The CDR3 is CASSLQGRAEAFF. The CDR3 bases are TGTGCCAGCAGCTTACAGGGGAGGGCTGAAGCTTTCTTT.

The rearrangement uses TRBV18 and TRBJ1-5; 9 positions agree with TRBD1. Germline lookup yields CDR1 KGHSH and CDR2 LQKENI. The CDR3 is 14 amino acids. The V segment lost 6 bases and the J segment 5 bases; nucleotides outside the gene matches: 5. The CDR3 DNA is TGTGCCAGCTCGTCGACAGGGGGGCATCAGCCCCAGCATTTT. This gives the protein CASSSTGGHQPQHF.

Comment on this clone: Other DNA sequences in this specimen translate into the identical CDR3. The chain uses TRBV19 and TRBJ1-3; D remains unclear. This CDR3 is 15 amino acids long. CDR1 LNHDA and CDR2 SQIVND come from the germline V gene (reference sequence). The germline V and J ends were trimmed by 1 base and 2 bases, with 9 bases remaining between them. The CDR3 here is CASSIGRGPGNTIYF. The CDR3 nucleotides read TGTGCCAGTAGTATAGGGCGCGGGCCTGGAAACACCATATATTTT. Full variable domain (rest looked up from reference TRBV19 and TRBJ1-3): DGGITQSPKYLFRKEGQNVTLSCEQNLNHDAMYWYRQDPGQGLRLIYYSQIVNDFQKGDIAEGYSVSREKKESFPLTVTSAQKNPTAFYLCASSIGRGPGNTIYFGEGSWLTVV.

This rearrangement joins TRBV7-3 to TRBJ2-2; weak D call: TRBD2 (5 bases). This CDR3 is 15 amino acids long. V was shortened by 0 bases and J by 5 bases, with 10 bases between the two germline ends. Germline CDR1 SGHTA, CDR2 FQGTGA. The CDR3: CASSLTGSLTGELFF. The CDR3, as DNA: TGTGCCAGCAGCTTAACAGGGAGTCTGACCGGGGAGCTGTTTTTT.

This rearrangement joins TRBV11-2 to TRBJ2-2; D remains ambiguous. V was clipped by 6 bases and J by 5 bases, with 13 bases between them. The V gene's germline CDR1 is SGHAT and CDR2 FQNNGV. CDR3 length equals 14 residues. CDR3 nucleotide sequence: TGTGCCAGCAGGCAGTATGGTTGGACCGGGGAGCTGTTTTTT. Translating it yields CASRQYGWTGELFF.

The rearrangement joins TRBV3-1 (or the pseudogene TRBV3-2) to TRBJ1-2; 9 bases map to TRBD1. The CDR3 consists of 18 residues. The V segment lost 7 bases and the J segment 1 base; nucleotides outside the gene matches: 16. Germline V gives CDR1 LGHDT, CDR2 YNNKEL (reference sequence). The CDR3 coding sequence is TGTGCCAGCAACCCCTCTTCCGGGACAGGGACACTTAACTATGGCTACACCTTC. Protein sequence: CASNPSSGTGTLNYGYTF.

J is TRBJ2-5 and V is TRBV11-2; 9 positions match TRBD1. Germline V CDR1 and CDR2: SGHAT, FQNNGV. This CDR3 is 14 amino acids long. Losses at the gene ends were 5 bases for V and 4 bases for J; bases not matched to a gene: 5. In DNA form, the CDR3 reads TGTGCCAGCAGCGGAACAGGGGGCGTAGAGACCCAGTACTTC. This gives the protein CASSGTGGVETQYF.

This chain joins TRBV5-1 and TRBJ2-6; 9 bases are shared with TRBD1. The CDR3 consists of 17 residues. The germline CDR1 and CDR2 sequences are SGHRS and YFSETQ. After removal of 4 bases from V and 0 bases from J, the junction contained 5 bases not matched to a gene. In DNA, the CDR3 is TGCGCCAGCAGCCAACAGGGGGCTCTCTCTGGGGCCAACGTCCTGACTTTC. It specifies CASSQQGALSGANVLTF.

The V gene is TRBV29-1, the J gene TRBJ1-4; a possible D gene is TRBD1 (6 bases). The CDR3 sequence is 15 residues long. Germline lookup yields CDR1 SQVTM and CDR2 ANQGSEA. V lost 5 bases and J 8 bases, leaving 21 bases between the germline ends. This CDR3 is CSVHTHQGTQEKLFF. The CDR3 DNA reads TGCAGCGTTCATACCCACCAGGGGACCCAAGAAAAACTGTTTTTT.